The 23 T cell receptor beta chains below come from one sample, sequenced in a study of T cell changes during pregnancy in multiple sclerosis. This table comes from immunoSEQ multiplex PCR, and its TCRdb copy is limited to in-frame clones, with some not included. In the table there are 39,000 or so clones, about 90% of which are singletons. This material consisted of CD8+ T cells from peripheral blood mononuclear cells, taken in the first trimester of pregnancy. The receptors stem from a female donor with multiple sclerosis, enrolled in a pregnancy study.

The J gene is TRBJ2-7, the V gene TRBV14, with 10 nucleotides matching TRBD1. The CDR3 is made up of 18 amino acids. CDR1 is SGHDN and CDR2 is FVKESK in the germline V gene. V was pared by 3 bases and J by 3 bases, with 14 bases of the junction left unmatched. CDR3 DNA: TGTGCCAGCAGCCAGACCGGGACAGGGGATTCAGCCCTCTACGAGCAGTACTTC. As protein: CASSQTGTGDSALYEQYF. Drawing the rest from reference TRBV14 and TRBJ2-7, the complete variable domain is EAGVTQFPSHSVIEKGQTVTLRCDPISGHDNLYWYRRVMGKEIKFLLHFVKESKQDESGMPNNRFLAERTGGTYSTLKVQPAELEDSGVYFCASSQTGTGDSALYEQYFGPGTRLTVT.

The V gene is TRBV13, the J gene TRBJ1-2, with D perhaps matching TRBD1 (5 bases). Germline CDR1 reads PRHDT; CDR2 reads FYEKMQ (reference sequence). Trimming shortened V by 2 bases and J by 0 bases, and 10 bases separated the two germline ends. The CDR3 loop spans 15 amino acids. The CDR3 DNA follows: TGTGCCAGCAGCTTAAGTGACAGAGCTAACTATGGCTACACCTTC. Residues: CASSLSDRANYGYTF. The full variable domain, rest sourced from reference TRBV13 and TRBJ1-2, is AAGVIQSPRHLIKEKRETATLKCYPIPRHDTVYWYQQGPGQDPQFLISFYEKMQSDKGSIPDRFSAQQFSDYHSELNMSSLELGDSALYFCASSLSDRANYGYTFGSGTRLTVV.

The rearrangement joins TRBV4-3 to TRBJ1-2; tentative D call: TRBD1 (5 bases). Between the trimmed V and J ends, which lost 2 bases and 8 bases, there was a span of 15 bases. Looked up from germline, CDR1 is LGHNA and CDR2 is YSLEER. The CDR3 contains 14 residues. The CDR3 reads CASSQIGGSEGYTF. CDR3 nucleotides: TGCGCCAGCAGCCAAATTGGGGGGTCGGAGGGCTACACCTTC.

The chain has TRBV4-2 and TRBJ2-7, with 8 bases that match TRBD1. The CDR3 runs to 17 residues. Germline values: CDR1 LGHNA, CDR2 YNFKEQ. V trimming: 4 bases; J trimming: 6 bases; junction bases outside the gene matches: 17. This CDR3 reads CASSPGTGVPERGEQYF. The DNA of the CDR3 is TGTGCCAGCAGCCCAGGGACAGGAGTACCCGAGCGCGGCGAGCAGTACTTC.

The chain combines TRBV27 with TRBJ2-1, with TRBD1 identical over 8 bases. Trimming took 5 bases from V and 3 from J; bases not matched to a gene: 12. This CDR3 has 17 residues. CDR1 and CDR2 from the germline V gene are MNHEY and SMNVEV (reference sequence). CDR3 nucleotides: TGTGCCAGCAGTCCCGCCCGGACAGGGACCTACTACAATGAGCAGTTCTTC. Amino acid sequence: CASSPARTGTYYNEQFF.

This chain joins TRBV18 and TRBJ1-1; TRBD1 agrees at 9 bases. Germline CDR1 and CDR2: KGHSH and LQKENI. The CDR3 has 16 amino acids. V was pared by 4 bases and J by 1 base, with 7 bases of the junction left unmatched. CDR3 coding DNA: TGTGCCAGCTCACGGGGGGACAGGGAGTCGAACACTGAAGCTTTCTTT. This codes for CASSRGDRESNTEAFF.

CDR3 amino acids: CASSEPQERAEAFF. The CDR3, as DNA: TGCGCCAGCAGTGAGCCCCAAGAGCGGGCTGAAGCTTTCTTT. The chain carries TRBV10-2 and TRBJ1-1; D unresolved. V lost 2 bases and J 6 bases, leaving 13 bases between the germline ends. Per the germline V gene, CDR1 is WSHSY and CDR2 is SAAADI. This CDR3 spans 14 amino acids.

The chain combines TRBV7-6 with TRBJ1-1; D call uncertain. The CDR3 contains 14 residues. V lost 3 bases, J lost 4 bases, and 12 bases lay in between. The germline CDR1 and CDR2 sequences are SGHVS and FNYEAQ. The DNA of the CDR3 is TGTGCCAGCAGCTTGGGTGTTGAGGTCACTGAAGCTTTCTTT. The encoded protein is CASSLGVEVTEAFF.

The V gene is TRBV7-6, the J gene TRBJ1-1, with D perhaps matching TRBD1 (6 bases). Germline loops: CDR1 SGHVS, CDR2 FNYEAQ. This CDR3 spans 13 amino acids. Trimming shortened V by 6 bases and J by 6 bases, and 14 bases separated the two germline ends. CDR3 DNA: TGTGCCAGCAGAGAGGGGGGGTCCCCTGAAGCTTTCTTT. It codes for CASREGGSPEAFF.

This CDR3 reads CASSEWGGTGDGPEAFF. The CDR3 coding sequence is TGTGCCAGCAGTGAATGGGGGGGGACAGGGGATGGGCCTGAAGCTTTCTTT. This sequence joins TRBV25-1 and TRBJ1-1; TRBD1 matches 10 bases. This CDR3 has 17 residues. V lost 1 base and J lost 6; bases outside the gene matches: 11. CDR1 and CDR2 from the germline V gene are MGHDK and SYGVNS.

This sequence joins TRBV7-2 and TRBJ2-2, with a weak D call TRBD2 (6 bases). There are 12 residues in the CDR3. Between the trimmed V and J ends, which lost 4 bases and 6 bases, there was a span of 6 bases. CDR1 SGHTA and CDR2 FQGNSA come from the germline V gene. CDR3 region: CASSWGAGELFF. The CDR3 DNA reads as TGTGCCAGCAGCTGGGGGGCCGGGGAGCTGTTTTTT.

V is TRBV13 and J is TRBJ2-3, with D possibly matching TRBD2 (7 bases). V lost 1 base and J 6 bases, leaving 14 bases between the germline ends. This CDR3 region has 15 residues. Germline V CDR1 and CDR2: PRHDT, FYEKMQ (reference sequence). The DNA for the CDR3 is TGTGCCAGCAGCTTAGACTCGGGGGGCGGGGATACGCAGTATTTT. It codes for CASSLDSGGGDTQYF.

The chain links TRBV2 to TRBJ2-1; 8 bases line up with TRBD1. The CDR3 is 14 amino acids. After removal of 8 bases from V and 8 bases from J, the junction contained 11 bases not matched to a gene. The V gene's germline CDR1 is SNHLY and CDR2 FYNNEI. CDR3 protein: CASGKTGVQHEQFF. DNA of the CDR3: TGTGCCAGCGGCAAGACAGGGGTCCAGCATGAGCAGTTCTTC.

The CDR3 nucleotides read TGTGCCAGCAGTGTCCGGGACAGGGCCTTTAATGAAAAACTGTTTTTT. Translated, it gives CASSVRDRAFNEKLFF. The chain combines TRBV6-1 with TRBJ1-4; TRBD1 aligns across 9 bases. The CDR3 contains 16 residues. Per germline, CDR1 MNHNS and CDR2 SASEGT. Unmatched junction bases numbered 7, after V lost 4 bases and J lost 4 bases.

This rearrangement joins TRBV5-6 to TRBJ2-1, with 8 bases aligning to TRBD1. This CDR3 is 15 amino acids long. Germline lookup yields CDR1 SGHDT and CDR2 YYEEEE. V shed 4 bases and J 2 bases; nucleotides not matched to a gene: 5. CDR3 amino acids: CASSSDRGTYNEQFF. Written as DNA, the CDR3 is TGTGCCAGCAGCAGTGACAGGGGTACCTACAATGAGCAGTTCTTC.

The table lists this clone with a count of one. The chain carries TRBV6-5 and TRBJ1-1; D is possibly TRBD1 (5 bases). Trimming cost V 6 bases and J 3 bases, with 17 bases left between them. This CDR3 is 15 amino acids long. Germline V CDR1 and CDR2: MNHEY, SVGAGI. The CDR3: CASRSGLYPDTEAFF. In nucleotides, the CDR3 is TGTGCCAGCAGATCGGGACTTTACCCAGACACTGAAGCTTTCTTT.

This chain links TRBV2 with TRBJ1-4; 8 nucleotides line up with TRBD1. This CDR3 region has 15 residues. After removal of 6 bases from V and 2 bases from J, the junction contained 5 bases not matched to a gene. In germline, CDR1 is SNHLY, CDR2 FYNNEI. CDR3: CASSGQGSTNEKLFF. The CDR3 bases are TGTGCCAGCAGCGGACAGGGCTCCACTAATGAAAAACTGTTTTTT. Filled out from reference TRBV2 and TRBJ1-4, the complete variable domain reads EPEVTQTPSHQVTQMGQEVILRCVPISNHLYFYWYRQILGQKVEFLVSFYNNEISEKSEIFDDQFSVERPDGSNFTLKIRSTKLEDSAMYFCASSGQGSTNEKLFFGSGTQLSVL.

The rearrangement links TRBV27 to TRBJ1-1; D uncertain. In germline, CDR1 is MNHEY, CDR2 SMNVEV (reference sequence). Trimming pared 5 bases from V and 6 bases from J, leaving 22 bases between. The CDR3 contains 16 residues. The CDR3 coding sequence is TGTGCCAGCAGTCCGCAAACCTACCTAAGTCGCGCTGAAGCTTTCTTT. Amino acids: CASSPQTYLSRAEAFF.

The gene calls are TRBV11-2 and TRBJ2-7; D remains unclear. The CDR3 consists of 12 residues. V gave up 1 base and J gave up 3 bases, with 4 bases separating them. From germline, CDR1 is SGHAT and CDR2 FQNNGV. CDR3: CASSLGSYEQYF. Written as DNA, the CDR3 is TGTGCCAGCAGCTTAGGGAGCTACGAGCAGTACTTC.

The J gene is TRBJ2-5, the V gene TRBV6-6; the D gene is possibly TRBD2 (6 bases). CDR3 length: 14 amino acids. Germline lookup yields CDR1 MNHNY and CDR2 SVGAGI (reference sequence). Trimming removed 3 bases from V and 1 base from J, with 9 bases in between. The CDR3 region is CASSYGGAQETQYF. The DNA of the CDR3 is TGTGCCAGCAGTTATGGAGGGGCCCAAGAGACCCAGTACTTC.

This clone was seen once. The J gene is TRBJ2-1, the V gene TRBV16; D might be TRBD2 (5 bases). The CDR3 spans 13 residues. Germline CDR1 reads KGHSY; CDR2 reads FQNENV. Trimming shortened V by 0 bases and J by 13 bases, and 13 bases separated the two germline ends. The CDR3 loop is CASSQSHRDPQFF. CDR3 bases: TGTGCCAGCAGCCAATCCCACCGGGATCCCCAGTTCTTC.

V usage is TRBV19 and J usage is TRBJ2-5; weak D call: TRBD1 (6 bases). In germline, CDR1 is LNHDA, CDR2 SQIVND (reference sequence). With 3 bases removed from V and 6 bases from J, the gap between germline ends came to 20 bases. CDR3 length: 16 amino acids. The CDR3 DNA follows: TGTGCCAGTAGTATCGCAAGAACTCAGGGGCGGCAGACCCAGTACTTC. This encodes CASSIARTQGRQTQYF.

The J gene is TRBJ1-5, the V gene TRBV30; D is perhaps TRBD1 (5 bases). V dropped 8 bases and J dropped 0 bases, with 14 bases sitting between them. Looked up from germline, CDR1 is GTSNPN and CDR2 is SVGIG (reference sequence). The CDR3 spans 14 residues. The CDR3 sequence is CALGAEDSNQPQHF. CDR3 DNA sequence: TGTGCCCTTGGGGCAGAAGATAGCAATCAGCCCCAGCATTTT. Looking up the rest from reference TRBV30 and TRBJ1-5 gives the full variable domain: SQTIHQWPATLVQPVGSPLSLECTVEGTSNPNLYWYRQAAGRGLQLLFYSVGIGQISSEVPQNLSASRPQDRQFILSSKKLLLSDSGFYLCALGAEDSNQPQHFGDGTRLSIL.